These T cell receptor beta chains were read from a single sample in a study of cytomegalovirus exposure and HLA in healthy donors. Sequenced by immunoSEQ multiplex PCR; TCRdb stores in-frame clones only, minus some. In the table there are 160,000 or so clones, 65% to 85% of which are singletons. The sequencing input was PBMCs. The receptors derive from a man between 60 and 75 years old in good health and CMV-seronegative. The CDR3 runs from the conserved cysteine through the conserved F or W. The D gene is left open where the match is weak. Clone sizes are given selectively: once, few, many, or a class where the clone is expanded.

j_gene: TRBJ2-1
abundance: few
v_gene: TRBV7-8
d_gene: TRBD2
CDR3aa: CASSLGGLAGTTYNEQFF
CDR3nt: TGTGCCAGCAGCTTAGGGGGACTAGCGGGAACGACCTACAATGAGCAGTTCTTC

j_gene: TRBJ2-5
abundance: -
v_gene: TRBV27
d_gene: TRBD2
CDR3aa: CASSHLTGGPETQYF
CDR3nt: TGTGCCAGCAGTCACCTAACGGGGGGGCCGGAGACCCAGTACTTC

j_gene: TRBJ1-2
abundance: few
v_gene: TRBV6-5
d_gene: TRBD1
CDR3aa: CASSYDHRGNYGYTF
CDR3nt: TGTGCCAGCAGTTACGACCACAGGGGAAACTATGGCTACACCTTC

j_gene: TRBJ1-2
abundance: -
v_gene: TRBV7-2
d_gene: TRBD1
CDR3aa: CASSLSTGGKGGYSYTF
CDR3nt: TGTGCCAGCAGCTTATCGACAGGGGGGAAGGGGGGCTATAGCTACACCTTC

j_gene: TRBJ2-3
abundance: -
v_gene: TRBV10-3
d_gene: TRBD2
CDR3aa: CAISESGGYAQYF
CDR3nt: TGTGCCATCAGTGAAAGCGGGGGCTACGCGCAGTATTTT

j_gene: TRBJ1-2
abundance: once
v_gene: TRBV29-1
d_gene: -
CDR3aa: CSVGQTGDYTF
CDR3nt: TGCAGCGTCGGACAGACAGGTGACTACACCTTC

j_gene: TRBJ2-3
abundance: -
v_gene: TRBV5-1
d_gene: -
CDR3aa: CASSLEGGPSTDTQYF
CDR3nt: TGCGCCAGCAGCTTGGAAGGGGGACCATCCACAGATACGCAGTATTTT

j_gene: TRBJ1-3
abundance: few
v_gene: TRBV28
d_gene: TRBD1
CDR3aa: CASTGAGGISGNTIYF
CDR3nt: TGTGCCAGCACAGGGGCAGGGGGTATCTCTGGAAACACCATATATTTT

j_gene: TRBJ2-2
abundance: once
v_gene: TRBV7-9
d_gene: -
CDR3aa: CASSFGAPNTGELFF
CDR3nt: TGTGCCAGCAGCTTTGGGGCACCCAACACCGGGGAGCTGTTTTTT

j_gene: TRBJ2-2
abundance: -
v_gene: TRBV5-4
d_gene: -
CDR3aa: CASSLAMRTGELFF
CDR3nt: TGTGCCAGCAGCTTGGCGATGAGGACCGGGGAGCTGTTTTTT

j_gene: TRBJ2-5
abundance: -
v_gene: TRBV28
d_gene: TRBD1
CDR3aa: CASSLGYGQGVGETQYF
CDR3nt: TGTGCCAGCAGTTTGGGGTACGGACAGGGGGTGGGTGAGACCCAGTACTTC

j_gene: TRBJ2-2
abundance: -
v_gene: TRBV30
d_gene: -
CDR3aa: CAWSRESSATNTGELFF
CDR3nt: TGTGCCTGGAGTCGTGAGTCTAGCGCCACGAACACCGGGGAGCTGTTTTTT

j_gene: TRBJ1-1
abundance: -
v_gene: TRBV30
d_gene: TRBD1
CDR3aa: CAWDRGQDTEAFF
CDR3nt: TGTGCCTGGGACAGGGGGCAGGACACTGAAGCTTTCTTT

j_gene: TRBJ1-5
abundance: few
v_gene: TRBV19
d_gene: TRBD1
CDR3aa: CASEDRTGQPQHF
CDR3nt: TGTGCCAGTGAGGACAGGACTGGTCAGCCCCAGCATTTT

j_gene: TRBJ2-3
abundance: -
v_gene: TRBV20-1
d_gene: -
CDR3aa: CSASIDTQYF
CDR3nt: TGCAGTGCTAGTATCGATACGCAGTATTTT

j_gene: TRBJ1-4
abundance: -
v_gene: TRBV7-2
d_gene: -
CDR3aa: CASSPLEGKLFF
CDR3nt: TGTGCCAGCAGCCCCCTGGAGGGAAAACTGTTTTTT

j_gene: TRBJ2-7
abundance: few
v_gene: TRBV4-2
d_gene: TRBD1
CDR3aa: CASRRGQGSSDEQYF
CDR3nt: TGTGCCAGCAGACGAGGACAGGGCTCTTCCGACGAGCAGTACTTC

j_gene: TRBJ2-3
abundance: -
v_gene: TRBV10-2
d_gene: TRBD2
CDR3aa: CASSESAGLAGSSTDTQYF
CDR3nt: TGCGCCAGCAGTGAGTCAGCAGGACTAGCGGGGTCTAGCACAGATACGCAGTATTTT

j_gene: TRBJ2-3
abundance: -
v_gene: TRBV7-2
d_gene: -
CDR3aa: CASSLGVTRSTAYTQYF
CDR3nt: TGTGCCAGCAGCTTAGGGGTAACTAGATCAACCGCGTATACGCAGTATTTT

j_gene: TRBJ1-3
abundance: -
v_gene: TRBV18
d_gene: TRBD1
CDR3aa: CASSPSQGALGNTIYF
CDR3nt: TGTGCCAGCTCACCATCACAGGGGGCGCTGGGAAACACCATATATTTT

j_gene: TRBJ2-2
abundance: -
v_gene: TRBV14
d_gene: -
CDR3aa: CASRRVNTGELFF
CDR3nt: TGTGCCAGCAGGAGGGTGAACACCGGGGAGCTGTTTTTT

j_gene: TRBJ1-2
abundance: -
v_gene: TRBV19
d_gene: -
CDR3aa: CASSGGTSRDGYTF
CDR3nt: TGTGCCAGTAGTGGAGGGACCAGCCGGGATGGCTACACCTTC

j_gene: TRBJ2-7
abundance: -
v_gene: TRBV13
d_gene: -
CDR3aa: CASSLRPPPPHKWAVTYEQYF
CDR3nt: TGTGCCAGCAGCTTAAGACCCCCACCCCCACACAAGTGGGCAGTAACCTACGAGCAGTACTTC